Sequencing of this TCR beta chain was carried out in a study of shared clonotypes between healthy human individuals (dated by TCRdb to the early 2020s). About the study as a whole: A couple of women and a few men aged 18 to 49 years were included in the cohort. Per donor, three plates each were used for CD4 naive and CD4 memory, two for CD8 naive, and one for CD8 memory. To estimate repertoire size and how much clonotypes are shared between individuals, the study performed deep sequencing of blood TCR repertoires from about five healthy adults. To increase sequencing depth and limit assay-specific biases, TCR repertoire library preparation and sequencing were carried out by different laboratories using diverse techniques. Leukapheresis yielded between about 0.94 and 10 billion PBMCs per donor.

The paper as a whole reports these results and caveats: Pairwise subsampling led to the expectation that sequencing depth would affect the degree of clonotype sharing among donors. When a handful of donors were compared, the shared fraction of clonotypes was around 5.1% for naive CD4, 3% to 4% for naive CD8, more than 2% for memory CD4, and 0.4% for memory CD8. Naive subsets generally had larger estimated clonotype richness than memory subsets did. The genetic and exposure-history diversity represented was limited by the small number of donors. Sampling was restricted to blood, and TCR repertoires in tissue are likely to differ from TCR repertoires in blood. Compared with non-shared clonotypes, the clonotypes found in all four sorted-subset donors had higher generation probabilities. Incomplete sequencing was indicated by rarefaction of sorted-subset datasets, despite the large sequencing depth.

Donors were healthy HIV-negative adults with no recently reported acute infections or vaccinations. Only Caucasian adults living in Nashville, Tennessee, USA were represented among the donors. CD4+ T cells were enriched by magnetic negative selection, after which naive cells were positively selected on CD45RA and the negative fraction was taken as the memory subset. Blood was collected by leukapheresis, and PBMCs were isolated by Ficoll-Histopaque density gradient centrifugation and then cryopreserved in liquid nitrogen vapor phase. Analytical flow cytometry was used to check the purity and quantity of every magnetically sorted T cell population. From each sorted fraction, genomic DNA was isolated and quantified by UV absorbance on a Nanodrop 2000c. Remarks on this clone: The clone's antigen remains unknown. Qualities for individual bases were not recorded, and no much larger clone is one base off.

Using the deep immunoSEQ assay, multiplex PCR amplified TCR CDR3 regions from genomic DNA. Extracted genomic DNA from each cell subset was distributed evenly across all wells of several immunoSEQ 96-well plates, and each plate was treated as a replicate. For sorted subsets, approximately 210 ng genomic DNA, equal to 25,000 to 35,000 T cell genomes, was loaded into each replicate PCR. Purified libraries were quantified with a Qubit 3.0 fluorometer, sized on a Bioanalyzer 2100, and re-quantified with the KAPA Library Quantification kit. A separate single-read 150-cycle Illumina NextSeq 550 flow cell was used to sequence each immunoSEQ 96-well plate. Processing in the source paper ran as follows. The immunoSEQ output contained only junctional sequences without quality scores, so filtering could not match that applied to full-length reads. Sequences were annotated with PyIR, a Python wrapper for IgBLAST v1.9, using IMGT germline references to assign V/J genes and CDR3. Reads with weak V/J assignments (E-value above 1e-6), missing CDR3, stop codons, out-of-frame junctions, or ambiguous translated residues were removed. V3J clonotypes were defined as sequences sharing the same inferred V gene, J gene, and CDR3 amino acid sequence. Percentage overlap between repertoires was calculated by dividing the number of shared unique clonotypes by the size of the smaller repertoire. Three approaches were used to assess repertoire richness: RTK rarefaction, the Chao1 estimator, and Recon v2.1 estimates of unobserved clonotypes. Generation probabilities were computed with OLGA for all TCRbeta clonotypes obtained by the gDNA method from several donors. TCRdb obtained this table from immuneACCESS and retained in-frame rearrangements with V and J assigned. These tables miss some clones; where compared with another copy, unresolved V genes account for less than half of the shortfall, and the remainder is unexplained. V and J calls and clone size are as listed in that table; D and trimming were resolved from the DNA. This sample lists approximately 530,000 clones; around 96% were detected once. 0.05% to 0.08% of the sample is held by the ten biggest clonotypes.

Sequenced sample: naive CD4+ T cells sorted from blood. Read against the paper, the sample's cell subset or site label means: CD45RA+ positively selected. This TCR was sampled from a woman aged 30 to 39 in good health.

This receptor has the CDR3 CASSVVVYTF. The nucleotides read TGTGCCAGCAGTGTGGTGGTCTACACCTTC. The sequence links TRBV2 to TRBJ1-2, with the D gene not clear enough to name. Including cysteine and phenylalanine, the CDR3 has 10 amino acids. Only CDR3 DNA remains: 30 bases, in frame from the first base. For CDR1 and CDR2, the germline V gene lists SNHLY and FYNNEI. V was cut back by 4 bases and J by 10 bases, leaving a gap of 7 bases between them.